This T cell receptor (beta chain) stems from a study of T cells in Graves' hyperthyroidism and ophthalmopathy. Study-wide points: Most thyroid clonotypes that were expanded above 0.001 also turned up in blood. Model output signaled ophthalmopathy a median about 6.3 months ahead of onset.

Germline assignment: CDR1 MDHEN and CDR2 SYDVKM. J was trimmed by 7 bases and V by 4 bases; bases with no gene match: 4. The CDR3 length is 14 residues. About this clonotype: Its target is not known. A much bigger clone sits one base away, suggesting this may be a read error.

TCR beta CDR3 sequences were amplified from RNA transcripts. TCR CDR3 regions were first amplified by RT-PCR with HTBI primers. TCRdb redid the calling of the multiplex PCR reads with MiXCR, one entry per CDR3 protein. The table includes 500,000 or so distinct CDR3 sequences, approximately 17% detected once. This rearrangement joins TRBV28 to TRBJ1-4; 9 bases match TRBD1. Sequencing was done on a sample of blood. The sequence was collected from a woman between 18 and 30 years old with Graves' ophthalmopathy. The CDR3 DNA reads TGTGCCAGCAGTTACAGGGGGCGCCGTGAAAAACTGTTTTTT. This encodes CASSYRGRREKLFF.